This T cell receptor (beta chain) comes out of a study of CD8+CD57+ T cells in acquired aplastic anemia (dated by TCRdb to the late 2010s). For the study in its entirety: Extracted DNA from sorted CD4+ and CD8+ cells averaged approximately 3.4 ug, ranging from roughly 0.17 to 30 ug. Healthy donor samples averaged around 9.8 million reads for CD4+ and around 12 million for CD8+ cells.

Points the paper makes about the study in general: Some 30 CD8+ CDR3 sequences were found to be shared between patients and controls, but these sequences appeared to be highly expressed in patients and within the immunodominant clones of the patients. Patients and healthy controls showed no significant difference in CD8+ Simpson's diversity (P=0.060).

In this study, sorted CD4+ and CD8+ T cells from the blood of healthy subjects and of severe aplastic anemia patients had their TCR repertoires deep-sequenced. Ficoll-Paque density gradient centrifugation was used to isolate peripheral blood mononuclear cells. Before DNA extraction, CD4+ and CD8+ T cells were sorted by FACS or by magnetic beads. At least ten counts were recorded for this clonotype. The antigen it recognizes is unknown. It has no much larger one-base neighbor in the sample; base qualities were not kept. Genomic DNA served as template for TCR beta VDJ combination and CDR3 sequence profiling. An Illumina HiSeq 2000 was used for TCR repertoire sequencing. The authors' pipeline ran thus. TRBV/TRBJ rearrangement plots, CDR3 size and DJ length profiles, and Simpson's diversity index were used to evaluate the repertoires. The most abundant DNA sequence in the deep sequencing data was taken as the immunodominant clone. CDR3 amino acid sequences were checked for sharing between subjects and were compared against published repertoires and the VDJdb database. The public reads were run again by TCRdb, first through fastp at Q25 and then through MiXCR, and only productive beta chains were kept. Rows merge per CDR3 protein into single entries with the most common DNA and genes. TCRdb assigned the V and J calls; the authors' analysis was not used. The table for this sample lists tens of thousands of distinct CDR3 sequences; approximately 78% of them were counted only once. Approximately 34% of the sample is in the top ten clones.

The CDR3 sequence holds 15 residues, the cysteine and phenylalanine included. The CDR3 DNA has 45 bases and is translated from base 1. Between the V and J ends, shortened by 4 bases and 5 bases respectively, the junction contains 14 bases. Per the germline V gene (reference sequence), LGHDT is the CDR1 and YNNKEL is the CDR2. The rearranged chain carries TRBV3-1 and TRBJ1-4, with TRBD1 perhaps the D gene, on 6 matching bases. This clonotype was obtained from a human donor in good health, serving as a control. Sequenced material: sorted CD4+, CD8+, or CD8+CD57+ T cells (not recorded which) from PBMCs. The CDR3 corresponds to CASSPLGAENEKLFF. The base sequence is TGTGCCAGCAGCCCGTTGGGGGCGGAGAATGAAAAACTGTTTTTT. The CDR3 plus the reference TRBV3-1 and TRBJ1-4 genes for the other parts give the full variable domain: DTAVSQTPKYLVTQMGNDKSIKCEQNLGHDTMYWYKQDSKKFLKIMFSYNNKELIINETVPNRFSPKSPDKAHLNLHINSLELGDSAVYFCASSPLGAENEKLFFGSGTQLSVL.